These 17 T cell receptor beta chains were sequenced from one sample in a study of T cells in women clearing cervical HPV infection. Assay used: immunoSEQ multiplex PCR; TCRdb lists only in-frame clones, some missing. This specimen shows fewer than 35,000 clones; the ten leading clones hold about 16%. The source material was blood buffy coat. The receptor set was obtained from a woman between 18 and 69 years old with a cervical HPV16 infection that either progressed to CIN3+ or cleared (not recorded which).

About this clone itself: At one boundary the junction diverges from the germline segment, which might be a read error. The DNA read from the CDR3 is TGCAGTGCTGGAGAAGCGGGAGGAAACTCCTACGAG. Protein: CSAGEAGGNSYE. The entire CDR3 is CSAGEAGGNSYEQYF. This chain links TRBV20-1 with TRBJ2-7, with 9 bases identical to TRBD2. With the read ending 3 residues before the CDR3 end, the germline J gene is used to fill in that end. Germline V gene data show CDR1 as DFQATT and CDR2 as SNEGSKA (reference sequence). The length of the CDR3 is 15 residues.

In the case of this clone: The CDR3 goes on 3 residues after the read ends, and that part is filled in from the germline J gene. The chain combines TRBV20-1 with TRBJ1-6; D not resolved. The V gene's germline CDR1 is DFQATT and CDR2 SNEGSKA (reference sequence). The germline V and J ends were trimmed by 0 bases and 3 bases, with 12 bases remaining between them. CDR3 length: 16 amino acids. Partial CDR3 DNA: TGCAGTGCTAGAGAAAAGCAACCTAACTATAATTCACCC. It yields the protein CSAREKQPNYNSP. The full CDR3 is CSAREKQPNYNSPLHF.

Comments on this clone: Sequencing ends 3 residues short of the CDR3 end; the germline J gene provides the rest. This rearrangement joins TRBV7-8 to TRBJ2-4; weak D call: TRBD2 (5 bases). Germline loops: CDR1 SGHVS, CDR2 FQNEAQ. This CDR3 is 14 amino acids long. CDR3 in amino acids: CASTQIQTNQPQYF. The CDR3 DNA, read in part, is TGTGCCAGCACCCAAATCCAGACTAATCAGCCT.

In regard to this clone: Read sequence stops 3 residues before the CDR3 end, and the germline J gene provides the missing end. The chain carries TRBV20-1 and TRBJ2-1; D not certain. Germline CDR1 and CDR2: DFQATT and SNEGSKA (reference sequence). Trimming took off 6 bases at V and 9 bases at J, with 15 bases between the two ends. CDR3 size: 12 residues. The CDR3 sequence is CSAQESLGEQFF. CDR3 bases read: TGCAGTGCGCAAGAGTCCCTCGGTGAG.

To note about this clone: The observed sequence ends 3 residues before the CDR3 terminus, with the missing tail filled in from the germline J gene. This chain joins TRBV5-1 and TRBJ2-2; 7 positions agree with TRBD2. Germline loops: CDR1 SGHRS, CDR2 YFSETQ. The CDR3 totals 15 residues. The J segment lost 1 base and the V segment lost 9 bases, leaving 9 bases of the junction unmatched. The sequenced part of the CDR3 DNA is TGCGCCACCGCCCCTCTAGCGGTGAACACCGGGGAG. The encoded protein is CATAPLAVNTGE. The whole CDR3 region reads CATAPLAVNTGELFF.

For this clone: Read sequence stops 3 residues before the CDR3 end, and the germline J gene provides the missing end. The genes are TRBV11-2 and TRBJ2-7; the D gene is possibly TRBD2 (5 bases). Trimming stripped 1 base from V and 5 bases from J, with 6 bases between. The length of the CDR3 is 12 residues. Germline V lookup: CDR1 SGHAT, CDR2 FQNNGV. This chain's CDR3 is CASSLVRDEQYF. The sequenced CDR3 bases are TGTGCCAGCAGCTTAGTGCGGGACGAG.

As regards this clone: The CDR3 end lies 3 residues beyond the end of the read and is filled in from the germline J gene. The rearrangement joins TRBV29-1 to TRBJ2-7; maybe TRBD1 (6 bases). Germline-derived CDR1 and CDR2 are SQVTM and ANQGSEA. The CDR3 sequence is 18 residues long. V was shortened by 7 bases and J by 2 bases, with 30 bases between the two germline ends. Partial CDR3 DNA: TGCAGCGCTCCCGTCGGTCAAGCCGTGGCAGGGGACACCTACGAG. Its translation: CSAPVGQAVAGDTYE. The complete CDR3 sequence is CSAPVGQAVAGDTYEQYF.

CDR3 in amino acids: CASSSTQDRGAEQYF. CDR3 bases read: TGCGCCAGCAGCTCGACCCAGGACAGGGGTGCCGAG. The chain is built from TRBV5-1 and TRBJ2-7, with TRBD1 identical over 9 bases. The read finishes 3 residues shy of the CDR3 end, and the germline J gene is used to complete it. The CDR3 is made up of 15 amino acids. V was clipped by 3 bases and J by 6 bases; unmatched bases: 10. Germline values: CDR1 SGHRS, CDR2 YFSETQ.

The CDR3 spells CASSLEGAGETQYF. The DNA read from the CDR3 is TGCGCCAGCAGCTTGGAGGGGGCAGGGGAGACC. The genes are TRBV5-1 and TRBJ2-5; 7 nucleotides agree with TRBD1. From the germline J gene comes the end of the CDR3, since the read stops 3 residues before it. The CDR3 runs to 14 residues. The ends lost 0 bases at V and 5 bases at J; junction bases unmatched: 4. Germline CDR1 is SGHRS and CDR2 is YFSETQ.

A note on this clone: The read ends 3 residues shy of where the CDR3 ends; the end is completed using the germline J gene. The chain has TRBV19 and TRBJ2-4; 7 nucleotides line up with TRBD1. This CDR3 comprises 14 residues. Per the germline V gene, CDR1 is LNHDA and CDR2 is SQIVND (reference sequence). Partial CDR3 DNA: TGTGCCAGTACCCCGACAGGGCTACTCTATGGT. This codes for CASTPTGLLYG. The full CDR3 protein reads CASTPTGLLYGQYF.

CDR3 DNA, as far as it was read: TGTGCCAGCAGTGAAAGAGCACTGGGACAGCTTGTTAATTCACCC. Its protein product is CASSERALGQLVNSP. From start to end, the CDR3 is CASSERALGQLVNSPLHF. The genes are TRBV6-1 and TRBJ1-6; 7 bases are a match to TRBD1. The read halts 3 residues ahead of the CDR3 end, with the missing end drawn from the germline J gene. Losses at the gene ends were 2 bases for V and 6 bases for J; bases not matched to a gene: 13. There are 18 residues in the CDR3. In germline, CDR1 is MNHNS, CDR2 SASEGT.

Concerning this clone itself: Sequencing ends 3 residues short of the CDR3 end; the germline J gene provides the rest. The V and J genes are TRBV19 and TRBJ2-3, with a possible D match to TRBD2 (6 bases). Trimming removed 5 bases at V and 3 bases at J, with 15 bases between. In germline, CDR1 is LNHDA, CDR2 SQIVND (reference sequence). There are 15 residues in the CDR3. Here the CDR3 reads CASSLDPGGTDTQYF. The CDR3 bases that were read are TGTGCCAGTAGTCTCGACCCCGGAGGGACAGATACG.

In terms of frequency, this clone is medium-sized. The read stops 3 residues short of the end of the CDR3; the missing end is completed from the germline J gene. Other DNA sequences in the sample encode the same CDR3. The rearrangement links TRBV7-3 to TRBJ2-5, with D possibly matching TRBD1 (5 bases). V lost 3 bases and J lost 4, with 9 bases in between. CDR3 length: 13 amino acids. Germline V gene data show CDR1 as SGHTA and CDR2 as FQGTGA. The CDR3 region is CASSFGQGETQYF. The DNA read from the CDR3 is TGTGCCAGCAGCTTTGGCCAGGGAGAGACC.

Of note for this clone: The CDR3 goes on 3 residues after the read ends, and that part is filled in from the germline J gene. This chain connects TRBV19 to TRBJ1-4; D ambiguous. The CDR3 has 15 amino acids. Germline V gene data show CDR1 as LNHDA and CDR2 as SQIVND (reference sequence). The CDR3 DNA, read in part, is TGTGCCAGTAGTATAGGCGGAAGTTTGAATTCACCA. Translating it yields CASSIGGSLNSP. The full CDR3 protein is CASSIGGSLNSPLFF.

A note on this clone: The read finishes 3 residues shy of the CDR3 end, and the germline J gene is used to complete it. This chain uses TRBV5-1 with TRBJ2-5; D might be TRBD1 (6 bases). This CDR3 spans 14 amino acids. Per the germline V gene, CDR1 is SGHRS and CDR2 is YFSETQ. Trimming shortened V by 3 bases and J by 2 bases, and 11 bases separated the two germline ends. CDR3 DNA, as far as it was read: TGCGCCAGCAGCTCACAGGGTAGGCAAGAGACC. Amino acids: CASSSQGRQET. The CDR3 in full is CASSSQGRQETQYF.

As regards this clone: The read ends 3 residues early relative to the CDR3; the germline J gene fills the gap. V is TRBV10-3 and J is TRBJ1-5; D may be TRBD1 (5 bases). The CDR3 is 14 amino acids. Germline lookup yields CDR1 ENHRY and CDR2 SYGVKD. V was clipped by 0 bases and J by 5 bases, with 8 bases between them. The sequenced CDR3 bases are TGTGCCATCAGTGAGTCTGGGGCCTATCAGCCC. Translating gives CAISESGAYQP. The entire CDR3 is CAISESGAYQPQHF.

In regard to this clone: Its ends do not fully match the called genes, so a read error is possible. The DNA ends 3 residues before the CDR3 does, and the rest of the CDR3 is filled in from the germline J gene. The sample has other DNA sequences that encode this CDR3 too. This chain links TRBV6-1 with TRBJ1-3; 8 nucleotides line up with TRBD1. From germline, CDR1 is MNHNS and CDR2 SASEGT. The CDR3 is made up of 14 amino acids. CDR3 residues: CASSEEGTGNTIYF. The sequenced part of the CDR3 DNA is TGTGCCAGCAGTGAAGAGGGGACAGGAAACACT.